The 3 T cell receptor beta chains presented below share a single source sample, sequenced in a study of response to subunit inactivated influenza vaccine. TCRdb re-analysed the RT-PCR reads in MiXCR, keeping a single row per CDR3 protein. The sample has about 180,000 distinct CDR3 sequences, about 10% seen once; the top ten hold approximately 10%. This specimen consisted of non-naive T cells sorted from PBMCs, obtained on the day of vaccination. All receptors come from a man aged 50-60 years who received an inactivated influenza vaccine.

The V and J genes are TRBV7-9 and TRBJ2-1; D is unclear. Trimming pared 8 bases from V and 8 bases from J, leaving 10 bases between. Germline V gives CDR1 SEHNR, CDR2 FQNEAQ (reference sequence). The CDR3 contains 11 residues. The CDR3 coding sequence is TGTGCCAGCCAGATCGGGTATGAGCAGTTCTTC. Translating gives CASQIGYEQFF.

The chain links TRBV6-5 to TRBJ2-7; D possibly corresponds to TRBD1 (5 bases). V was cut by 1 base and J by 7 bases, with 11 bases left in between. This CDR3 has 13 amino acids. Germline V gene data show CDR1 as MNHEY and CDR2 as SVGAGI. The CDR3 DNA reads TGTGCCAGCAGTTACTATACAGGAACAGAGCAGTACTTC. This encodes CASSYYTGTEQYF.

The rearrangement links TRBV4-2 to TRBJ2-7, with TRBD2 identical over 12 bases. V was pared by 3 bases and J by 0 bases, with 3 bases of the junction left unmatched. CDR3 length: 16 residues. Germline CDR1 LGHNA, CDR2 YNFKEQ. CDR3 sequence (DNA): TGTGCCAGCAGCCACCTACTAGCGGGAGGCTCCTACGAGCAGTACTTC. Encoded protein: CASSHLLAGGSYEQYF.